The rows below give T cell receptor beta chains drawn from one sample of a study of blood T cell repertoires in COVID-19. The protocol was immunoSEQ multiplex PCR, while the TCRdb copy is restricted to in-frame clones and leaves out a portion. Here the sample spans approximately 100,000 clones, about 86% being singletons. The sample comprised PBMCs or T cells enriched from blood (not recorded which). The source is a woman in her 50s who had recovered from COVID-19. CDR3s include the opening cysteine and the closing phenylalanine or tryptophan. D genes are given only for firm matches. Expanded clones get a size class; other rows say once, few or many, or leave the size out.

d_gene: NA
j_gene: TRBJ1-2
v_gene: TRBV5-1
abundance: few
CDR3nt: TGCGCCAGCAGCTTTACAGAGATGTATGGCTACACCTTC
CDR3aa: CASSFTEMYGYTF

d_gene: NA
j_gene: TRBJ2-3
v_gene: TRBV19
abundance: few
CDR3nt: TGTGCCAGAGACGGGAGAGACACAGATACGCAGTATTTT
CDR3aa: CARDGRDTDTQYF

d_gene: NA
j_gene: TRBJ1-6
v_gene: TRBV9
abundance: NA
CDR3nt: TGTGCCAGCAGCGTAGACCTAACAGTCGACTATAATTCACCCCTCCACTTT
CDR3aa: CASSVDLTVDYNSPLHF

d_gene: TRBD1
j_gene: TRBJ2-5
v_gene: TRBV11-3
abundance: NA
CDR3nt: TGTGCCAGCAGCTTAGGGGGACAGGGGGATGGCGAGACCCAGTACTTC
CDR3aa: CASSLGGQGDGETQYF

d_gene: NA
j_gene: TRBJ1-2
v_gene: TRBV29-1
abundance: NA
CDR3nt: TGCAGCGTTGAACGGCAGGGGCTTGGCTACACCTTC
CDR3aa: CSVERQGLGYTF

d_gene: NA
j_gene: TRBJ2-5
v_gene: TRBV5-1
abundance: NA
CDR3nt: TGCGCCAGCAGCCTGACAGCCCCGGAGACCCAGTACTTC
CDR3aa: CASSLTAPETQYF

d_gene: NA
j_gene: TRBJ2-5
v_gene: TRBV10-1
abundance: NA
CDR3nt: TGCGCCAGCAGTGAGTCAGTCGGGGGTGTAGAGACCCAGTACTTC
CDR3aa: CASSESVGGVETQYF

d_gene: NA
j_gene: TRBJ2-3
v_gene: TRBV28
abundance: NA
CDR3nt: TGTGCCAGCAGTGTGACCCAACAGGGTAGCACAGATACGCAGTATTTT
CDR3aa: CASSVTQQGSTDTQYF

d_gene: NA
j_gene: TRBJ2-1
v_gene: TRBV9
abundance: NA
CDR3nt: TGTGCCAGCAGCGCCGGGACTGGAGACAATGAGCAGTTCTTC
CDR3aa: CASSAGTGDNEQFF

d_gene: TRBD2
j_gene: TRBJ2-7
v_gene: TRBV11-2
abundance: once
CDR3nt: TGTGCCAGCAGCTCGTACCTAGCGGGAGGGCCCCACGAGCAGTACTTC
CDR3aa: CASSSYLAGGPHEQYF

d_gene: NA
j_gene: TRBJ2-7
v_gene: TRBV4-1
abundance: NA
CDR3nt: TGCGCCAGCAGCGTGGACTTCTACGAGCAGTACTTC
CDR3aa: CASSVDFYEQYF

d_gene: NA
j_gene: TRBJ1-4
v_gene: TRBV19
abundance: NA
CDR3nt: TGTGCCAGTACTGGGGGACTGGACTTTAATGAAAAACTGTTTTTT
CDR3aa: CASTGGLDFNEKLFF

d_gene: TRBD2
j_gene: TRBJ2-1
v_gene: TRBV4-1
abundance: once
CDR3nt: TGCGCCAGCAGCCAAGGGCTTAGCGGGATCTCTTACCAGTTCTTC
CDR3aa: CASSQGLSGISYQFF

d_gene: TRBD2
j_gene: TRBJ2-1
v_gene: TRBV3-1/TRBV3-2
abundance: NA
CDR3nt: TGTGCCAGCAGCCAACAACTAGCGGGGGGTCTGAATGAGCAGTTCTTC
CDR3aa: CASSQQLAGGLNEQFF

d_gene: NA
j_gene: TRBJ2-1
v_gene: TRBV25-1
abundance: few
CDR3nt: TGTGCCAGCAGTGAGCCCTTGCGCGAGCAGTTCTTC
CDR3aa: CASSEPLREQFF

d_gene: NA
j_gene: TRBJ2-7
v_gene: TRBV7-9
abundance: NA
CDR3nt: TGTGCCAGCAGCTTCTTCCCGGACGAGCAGTACTTC
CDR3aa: CASSFFPDEQYF

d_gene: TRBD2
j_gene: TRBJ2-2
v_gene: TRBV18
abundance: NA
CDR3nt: TGTGCCAGCTCCGGTGGACTAGCGGGCACCGGGGAGCTGTTTTTT
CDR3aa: CASSGGLAGTGELFF

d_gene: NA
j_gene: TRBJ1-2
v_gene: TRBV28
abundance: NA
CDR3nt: TGTGCCAGCAGCCCCGCCCACAGCTCAGACTATGGCTACACCTTC
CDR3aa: CASSPAHSSDYGYTF

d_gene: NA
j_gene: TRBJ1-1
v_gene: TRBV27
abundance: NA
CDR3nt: TGTGCCAGCAGTTTCAGGGCTTGGGGCACTGAAGCTTTCTTT
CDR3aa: CASSFRAWGTEAFF

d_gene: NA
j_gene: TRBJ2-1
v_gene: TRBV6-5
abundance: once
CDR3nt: TGTGCCAGCATCACAGGACGCTACAATGAGCAGTTCTTC
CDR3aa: CASITGRYNEQFF

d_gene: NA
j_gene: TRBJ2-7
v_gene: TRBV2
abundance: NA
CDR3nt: TGTGCCAGCATGAGGGGGGACTACTCCTACGAGCAGTACTTC
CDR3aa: CASMRGDYSYEQYF

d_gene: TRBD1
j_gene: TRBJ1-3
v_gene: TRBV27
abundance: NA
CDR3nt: TGTGCCAGCAGTTCTCGGGACAGGGGGACCTCTGGAAACACCATATATTTT
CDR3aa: CASSSRDRGTSGNTIYF

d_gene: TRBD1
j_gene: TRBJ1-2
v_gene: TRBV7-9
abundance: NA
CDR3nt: TGTGCCAGCAGCGAACAGGGGGCGAAGGGCTACACCTTC
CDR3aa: CASSEQGAKGYTF

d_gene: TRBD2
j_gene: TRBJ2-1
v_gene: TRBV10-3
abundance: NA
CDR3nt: TGTGCCATCAGTCCACCGGGACTAGGGAACAATGAGCAGTTCTTC
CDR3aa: CAISPPGLGNNEQFF

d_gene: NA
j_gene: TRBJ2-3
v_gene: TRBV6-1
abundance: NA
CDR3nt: TGTGCCAGCAGTGAAGACAGGGTTCTAGATACGCAGTATTTT
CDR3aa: CASSEDRVLDTQYF

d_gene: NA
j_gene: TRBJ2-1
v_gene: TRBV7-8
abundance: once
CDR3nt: TGTGCCAGCAGCTTGAGCGGGCCCTCCTACAATGAGCAGTTCTTC
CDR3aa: CASSLSGPSYNEQFF

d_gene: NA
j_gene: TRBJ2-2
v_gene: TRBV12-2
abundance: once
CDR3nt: TGTGCAAGTCGCCCTCAAACAAGACAGGGGGCGGAGGTCGGGGAGCTGTTTTTT
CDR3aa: CASRPQTRQGAEVGELFF

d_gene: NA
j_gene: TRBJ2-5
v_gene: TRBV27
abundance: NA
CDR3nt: TGTGCCAGCAGTTTTTCAGGGGCACGGGAGACCCAGTACTTC
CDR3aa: CASSFSGARETQYF

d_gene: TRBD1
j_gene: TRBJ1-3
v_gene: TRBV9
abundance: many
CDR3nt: TGTGCCAGCAGCGCCGGGGACAGCTCTGGAAACACCATATATTTT
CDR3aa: CASSAGDSSGNTIYF

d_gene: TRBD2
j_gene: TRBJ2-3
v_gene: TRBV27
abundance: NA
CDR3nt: TGTGCCAGCAGTTTTAGCGGGGCCACAGATACGCAGTATTTT
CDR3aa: CASSFSGATDTQYF

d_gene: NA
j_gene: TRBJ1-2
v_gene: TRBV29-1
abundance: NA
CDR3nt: TGCAGCGTTGAAGATCCTCAGGGGATCGGCTACACCTTC
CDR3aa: CSVEDPQGIGYTF

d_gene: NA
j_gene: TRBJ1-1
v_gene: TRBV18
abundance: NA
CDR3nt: TGTGCCAGCTCACCACTAGTAGTTCGAGTCAATCAAGCTTTCTTT
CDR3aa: CASSPLVVRVNQAFF

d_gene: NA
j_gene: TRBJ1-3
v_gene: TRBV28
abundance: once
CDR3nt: TGTGCCAGCAGTTCGGGCGGGGGAAACCCGAGGAACACCATATATTTT
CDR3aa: CASSSGGGNPRNTIYF

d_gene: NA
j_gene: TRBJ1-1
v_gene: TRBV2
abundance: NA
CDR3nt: TGTGCCAGCAGTGAGGCGGCAGGGTGGGCCACTGAAGCTTTCTTT
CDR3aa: CASSEAAGWATEAFF

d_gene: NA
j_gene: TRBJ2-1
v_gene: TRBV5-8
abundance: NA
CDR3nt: TGTGCCAGCAGTCGAGGGCTGGCGGCAACCCCCTACAATGAGCAGTTCTTC
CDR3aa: CASSRGLAATPYNEQFF

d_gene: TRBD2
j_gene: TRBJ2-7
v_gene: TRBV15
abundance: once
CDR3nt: TGTGCCACCAGCACCTCTCCCGGAGGGACTAGCGGATCCTACGAGCAGTACTTC
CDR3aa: CATSTSPGGTSGSYEQYF

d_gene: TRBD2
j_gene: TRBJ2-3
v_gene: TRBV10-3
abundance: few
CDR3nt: TGTGCCATCAGTGAAGGGAGGGCGGACACAGATACGCAGTATTTT
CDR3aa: CAISEGRADTDTQYF

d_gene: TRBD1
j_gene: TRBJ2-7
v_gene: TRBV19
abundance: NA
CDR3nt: TGTGCCAGTAGTATCCGGGACAGGGCCTACGAGCAGTACTTC
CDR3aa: CASSIRDRAYEQYF

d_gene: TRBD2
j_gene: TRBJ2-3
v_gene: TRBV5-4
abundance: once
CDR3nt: TGTGCCAGCAGCCCAACGGGGAGCGGGGGGCCAGATACGCAGTATTTT
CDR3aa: CASSPTGSGGPDTQYF

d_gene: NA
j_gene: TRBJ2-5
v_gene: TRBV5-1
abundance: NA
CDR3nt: TGCGCCAGCAGCTTGGAGGCCTCGAGCGGGGAGACCCAGTACTTC
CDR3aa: CASSLEASSGETQYF

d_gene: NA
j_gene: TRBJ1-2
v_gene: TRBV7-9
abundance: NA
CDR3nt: TGTGCCAGCAGCTCTATGGAGTGGCGGTCCGGTGGCTACACCTTC
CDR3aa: CASSSMEWRSGGYTF

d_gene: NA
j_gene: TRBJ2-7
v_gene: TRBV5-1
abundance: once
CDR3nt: TGCGCCACCGGGGAGCGAGGGCCCCCCTACGAGCAGTACTTC
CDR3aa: CATGERGPPYEQYF

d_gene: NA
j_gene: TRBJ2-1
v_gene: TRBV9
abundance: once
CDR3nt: TGTGCCAGCAGCGTAGTAGAGTTCGGGGGCAATGAGCAGTTCTTC
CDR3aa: CASSVVEFGGNEQFF

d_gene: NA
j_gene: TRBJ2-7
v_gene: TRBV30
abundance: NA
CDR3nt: TGTGCCTGGAGTACAGGACGAGGAGACTACGAGCAGTACTTC
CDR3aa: CAWSTGRGDYEQYF